This TCR beta chain comes out of a study of T cell repertoires in cytomegalovirus infection. About the research overall: Recently identified HLA-C-restricted CMV epitopes were used, and well-studied HLA-B-restricted CMV epitopes were used as well. Indications of both CMV infection and matching HLA type were provided by public TCR beta signatures.

On this clonotype itself: Its antigen is as yet unknown.

Whole-study results and caveats: In two of eight donors, the top clonotype was HLA-C-restricted CMV-specific.

TCRdb called the reads again in MiXCR, with one record for every CDR3 protein. The data contain over 250,000 distinct CDR3 sequences, about 20% of them singletons. The TCR was taken from a human donor in good health (CMV status not recorded). Some clones in this sample may be carry-over from other donors' samples. The source was cultured PBMCs, collected from culture after CMV antigen stimulation.

CDR3 loop: CASSTAASGNTIYF. In nucleotides, the CDR3 is TGTGCCAGCTCGACAGCCGCCTCTGGAAACACCATATATTTT. The chain couples TRBV18 to TRBJ1-3; D perhaps matches TRBD1 (5 bases). Trimming cost V 6 bases and J 0 bases, with 9 bases left between them. CDR3 length: 14 residues. Germline V gene data show CDR1 as KGHSH and CDR2 as LQKENI.